The clone carrying this T cell receptor (beta chain) was recorded at least ten times. These data originate in a study of CD8+CD57+ T cells in acquired aplastic anemia. The study profiled TCR beta VDJ and CDR3 using genomic DNA as template. TCRdb reanalysed the reads using MiXCR and keeps one entry per CDR3 protein. The repertoire consists of around 250,000 distinct CDR3 sequences, with around 60% occurring once and the leading ten covering around 8%. CDR3 length equals 18 residues. The V end was cut by 0 bases, the J end by 0 bases, with 15 bases between. Germline CDR1 reads SEHNR; CDR2 reads FQNEAQ (reference sequence).

The origin of this receptor is a human donor with severe aplastic anemia or a healthy control (not recorded which). The chain couples TRBV7-9 to TRBJ1-3; D may be TRBD1 (5 bases). The sample taken for sequencing was sorted CD4+, CD8+, or CD8+CD57+ T cells (not recorded which) from PBMCs. CDR3 DNA sequence: TGTGCCAGCAGCTTAGCACAGATAAAGGGACCCTCTGGAAACACCATATATTTT. Translated: CASSLAQIKGPSGNTIYF.